These 6 T cell receptor beta chains were sequenced from one sample in a study of blood T cells in healthy people across ages. A second PCR, run for 7 to 11 cycles, used a sample-barcoded 5' primer plus a J-beta primer mix. Via MiXCR, TCRdb re-called the 5' RACE reads, giving one row per CDR3 protein. The sample yields 1.5 million to 1.9 million distinct CDR3 sequences, approximately 39% seen once. What was sequenced was blood. Receptor source: a woman aged 18-29 years in good health.

In this sample, this clonotype turned up a few times. The rearrangement links TRBV28 to TRBJ2-1; 11 bases map to TRBD2. Germline-derived CDR1 and CDR2 are MDHEN and SYDVKM. This CDR3 contains 16 residues. V shed 5 bases and J 3 bases; nucleotides not matched to a gene: 6. For the CDR3, the DNA is TGTGCCAGCAGTCCTCCGACTAGCGGGATCTACAATGAGCAGTTCTTC. It encodes CASSPPTSGIYNEQFF.

This clonotype occurred a few times. V is TRBV5-1 and J is TRBJ2-3, with 7 bases matching TRBD1. CDR1 is SGHRS and CDR2 is YFSETQ in the germline V gene. This CDR3 spans 15 amino acids. V dropped 4 bases and J dropped 0; count of bases not matched to a gene: 5. CDR3 amino acids: CASSPTGASTDTQYF. DNA of the CDR3: TGCGCCAGCAGCCCAACAGGGGCTAGCACAGATACGCAGTATTTT.

The chain is built from TRBV20-1 and TRBJ1-1; 10 nucleotides agree with TRBD1. Germline V gene lookup returns CDR1 DFQATT and CDR2 SNEGSKA (reference sequence). This CDR3 contains 13 residues. V trimming: 2 bases; J trimming: 4 bases; junction bases outside the gene matches: 1. CDR3 protein: CSARWTGGTEAFF. In nucleotides, the CDR3 is TGCAGTGCTAGATGGACAGGGGGCACTGAAGCTTTCTTT.

The rearrangement uses TRBV6-5 and TRBJ1-4; D might be TRBD1 (6 bases). This CDR3 comprises 13 residues. CDR1 and CDR2 from the germline V gene are MNHEY and SVGAGI. Trimming pared 4 bases from V and 7 bases from J, leaving 10 bases between. In nucleotides, the CDR3 is TGTGCCAGCAGTTCCCCGACAGGTGAAAAACTGTTTTTT. Protein: CASSSPTGEKLFF.

This chain joins TRBV4-1 and TRBJ2-1; tentative D call: TRBD2 (5 bases). Trimming removed 0 bases from V and 3 bases from J, with 12 bases in between. Per germline, CDR1 MGHRA and CDR2 YSYEKL. This CDR3 spans 16 amino acids. The CDR3 DNA reads TGCGCCAGCAGCCAAGATTCCCGGGAAGGCTACAATGAGCAGTTCTTC. This sequence encodes CASSQDSREGYNEQFF.

This chain joins TRBV7-2 and TRBJ2-7, with D maybe TRBD1 (5 bases). Trimming took off 6 bases at V and 3 bases at J, with 18 bases between the two ends. CDR1 is SGHTA and CDR2 is FQGNSA in the germline V gene. The CDR3 consists of 15 residues. The CDR3 DNA sequence: TGTGCCAGCAGTGGTTATGTCAGGGCTGACTACGAGCAGTACTTC. Protein sequence: CASSGYVRADYEQYF. Full variable domain (remainder filled in from reference TRBV7-2 and TRBJ2-7): GAGVSQSPSNKVTEKGKDVELRCDPISGHTALYWYRQSLGQGLEFLIYFQGNSAPDKSGLPSDRFSAERTGGSVSTLTIQRTQQEDSAVYLCASSGYVRADYEQYFGPGTRLTVT.